This TCR beta chain was profiled in a study of blood T cells in healthy people across ages. From germline, CDR1 is MNHEY and CDR2 SMNVEV (reference sequence). The trim removed 5 bases at V and 2 bases at J, leaving 8 bases unmatched. CDR3 length equals 15 residues. For the second PCR, which ran for about 7 to 11 cycles, a sample-barcoded 5' primer and a J-beta primer mix were used. From each sample, at least 3 million paired-end reads containing CDR3 were obtained. TCRdb independently ran MiXCR on the 5' RACE reads; one entry per CDR3 protein. The table records about 1.8 million distinct CDR3 sequences, 49% of them present only once.

This sequence was found in a woman aged 40 to 49 in good health. Sequenced: blood. The rearrangement joins TRBV27 to TRBJ2-7, with 8 bases fitting TRBD1. CDR3: CASSPQGATAYEQYF. CDR3 in DNA: TGTGCCAGCAGTCCGCAGGGGGCTACTGCCTACGAGCAGTACTTC.